The 5 T cell receptor beta chains reported below all come from one sample, sequenced in a study of tumor and adjacent non-tumor tissue in lung cancer (dated by TCRdb to the late 2010s). RNA was isolated from bulk unsorted tissue, and RNA quality was assessed with a NanoDrop ND-1000 and an Agilent 2100. Normal lung samples were distant non-tumor tissue taken more than 3 cm from the tumor edge. The library was made by multiplex PCR. Sequenced on an Illumina HiSeq 2500. Following protocols modified from ARM-PCR, the researchers constructed TCRbeta libraries through three rounds of nested PCR with primers (Table S4). TCRdb handled the public reads itself, with Q25 trimming in fastp and clone calling in MiXCR, and kept productive beta chains. Each entry merges the rows of one CDR3 protein and shows their most common DNA and genes. Present in this sample are 90,000 to 110,000 distinct CDR3 sequences, around 57% of which were seen just once. Of the sample, around 19% falls within the top ten clones.

Input material: distant non-tumor lung tissue. These receptors were collected from a man in his 60s with non-small cell lung cancer.

Regarding this clonotype: A read error is possible here, since a much larger clone lies one base away. This chain joins TRBV7-8 and TRBJ2-5, with unresolved D. The V gene lost 0 bases and the J gene lost 5 bases, with 13 bases spanning the gap. In germline, CDR1 is SGHVS, CDR2 FQNEAQ. This CDR3 contains 15 residues. Written as DNA, the CDR3 is TGTGCCAGCAGCTTAGCCCTATCCAGTCTTGAGACCCAGTACTTC. The encoded protein is CASSLALSSLETQYF.

V usage is TRBV11-3 and J usage is TRBJ2-1; 7 positions match TRBD2. This CDR3 contains 16 residues. Germline trimming cut 5 bases from V and 15 bases from J; bases unmatched to any gene: 22. The germline gives CDR1 SGHNT, CDR2 YENEEA. The CDR3 is CASSPGGWSSHNERFF. CDR3 coding DNA: TGTGCCAGCAGCCCGGGGGGTTGGAGCTCCCACAATGAACGGTTCTTC.

The V gene is TRBV19, the J gene TRBJ2-3, with TRBD1 as a possible D gene (6 bases). Germline V gene data show CDR1 as LNHDA and CDR2 as SQIVND (reference sequence). The V gene lost 4 bases and the J gene lost 6 bases, with 14 bases spanning the gap. The CDR3 contains 14 residues. DNA for the CDR3: TGTGCCAGTAGTAAGGGGGAAGGCAAGGATACGCAGTATTTT. It specifies CASSKGEGKDTQYF.

The chain links TRBV6-2 or TRBV6-3 to TRBJ1-5, with D perhaps TRBD1 (5 bases). This CDR3 comprises 14 residues. Deletions cut 4 bases from V and 15 bases from J, with 22 bases between. Germline CDR1 MNHEY, CDR2 SVGEGT. The CDR3 sequence is CASSSPGRGTLSHF. The CDR3 region has the DNA TGTGCCAGCAGTTCACCGGGACGGGGGACCCTTTCGCATTTT.

The chain carries TRBV6-6 and TRBJ1-4, with D possibly matching TRBD1 (6 bases). V gave up 2 bases and J gave up 4 bases, with 17 bases separating them. The CDR3 length is 17 residues. Germline V CDR1 and CDR2: MNHNY, SVGAGI (reference sequence). DNA of the CDR3: TGTGCCAGCAGTTACGCTTCTACCGGGACAATTAATGAAAAACTGTTTTTT. Translating gives CASSYASTGTINEKLFF.